This is a list of T cell receptor beta chains from one sample in a study of OX40 agonist ivuxolimab in advanced cancers. Clones were read by immunoSEQ multiplex PCR, and TCRdb kept only the in-frame ones, dropping some. In the table there are around 70,000 clones, almost 90% of which are singletons. The sequences come from CD4+ or CD8+ T cells sorted from blood, collected in a trial of the OX40 agonist ivuxolimab. All receptors derive from an adult with an advanced solid tumor such as melanoma, head and neck, liver or kidney cancer. The CDR3 runs from the conserved cysteine through the conserved F or W. A D gene is named only where the DNA matches it firmly. Clone size is given for some rows only: seen once, a few or many times, or a class if the clone is expanded.

V gene	J gene	clone size	D gene	CDR3 protein	CDR3 DNA
TRBV18	TRBJ1-1	-	-	CASSIDPNTEAFF	TGTGCCAGCTCTATCGACCCGAACACTGAAGCTTTCTTT
TRBV7-9	TRBJ2-5	-	TRBD1	CASSLAGGETQYF	TGTGCCAGCAGCTTAGCAGGGGGCGAGACCCAGTACTTC
TRBV16	TRBJ1-1	-	-	CASSHRIGVGGNTEAFF	TGTGCCAGCAGCCACAGAATAGGGGTGGGCGGGAACACTGAAGCTTTCTTT
TRBV28	TRBJ2-1	-	TRBD1	CASSLGGQGADEQFF	TGTGCCAGCAGTTTAGGGGGACAGGGGGCCGATGAGCAGTTCTTC
TRBV14	TRBJ1-5	-	-	CASSQDRAQPQHF	TGTGCCAGCAGCCAAGACCGTGCCCAGCCCCAGCATTTT
TRBV5-1	TRBJ1-5	-	TRBD1	CASSAGQGGQPQHF	TGCGCCAGCAGCGCTGGACAGGGGGGACAGCCCCAGCATTTT
TRBV7-9	TRBJ2-1	-	TRBD2	CASSGRETLPIEQFF	TGTGCCAGCAGCGGGCGGGAGACGCTCCCAATTGAGCAGTTCTTC
TRBV11-1	TRBJ2-1	once	-	CASSLGGWERDSSYNEQFF	TGTGCCAGCAGCTTAGGGGGGTGGGAGAGGGACTCCTCCTACAATGAGCAGTTCTTC
TRBV5-6	TRBJ1-3	-	-	CASSLDSSGNTIYF	TGTGCCAGCAGCTTGGATTCCTCTGGAAACACCATATATTTT
TRBV11-2	TRBJ2-1	-	TRBD2	CASSFPASGILLPFF	TGTGCCAGCTCCTTCCCGGCTAGCGGGATACTATTGCCGTTCTTC
TRBV9	TRBJ2-5	-	TRBD1	CASSVGTGEETQYF	TGTGCCAGCAGCGTAGGGACAGGGGAAGAGACCCAGTACTTC
TRBV6-6	TRBJ1-1	-	TRBD1	CASRNGQGAMVGAFF	TGTGCCAGCAGAAACGGACAGGGGGCGATGGTAGGAGCTTTCTTT
TRBV14	TRBJ1-6	-	-	CASSLGGGRVSPLHF	TGTGCCAGCAGCCTCGGGGGGGGAAGAGTCTCACCCCTCCACTTT
TRBV28	TRBJ2-7	-	TRBD1	CASTPGQGYEQYF	TGTGCCAGCACTCCGGGACAGGGTTACGAGCAGTACTTC
TRBV2	TRBJ2-2	-	TRBD2	CASSELLAGTGELFF	TGTGCCAGCAGTGAATTACTAGCGGGCACCGGGGAGCTGTTTTTT
TRBV5-1	TRBJ1-1	once	-	CASSLVSGGTEAFF	TGCGCCAGCAGCTTGGTCTCGGGTGGAACTGAAGCTTTCTTT
TRBV28	TRBJ2-7	-	-	CASSLWGGDSSYEQYF	TGTGCCAGCAGTTTATGGGGGGGGGACAGTTCCTACGAGCAGTACTTC
TRBV5-1	TRBJ2-4	-	TRBD1	CASSQGGEAKNIQYF	TGCGCCAGCAGCCAAGGGGGCGAGGCCAAAAACATTCAGTACTTC
TRBV11-2	TRBJ1-2	-	-	CASSLAAGQPGNWDYGYTF	TGTGCCAGCAGCTTAGCCGCGGGGCAACCGGGTAACTGGGACTATGGCTACACCTTC
TRBV4-1	TRBJ2-7	-	-	CASSPQVGPYEQYF	TGCGCCAGCAGTCCCCAGGTAGGGCCCTACGAGCAGTACTTC